The 29 T cell receptor beta chains given below trace back to one sample, sequenced in a study of OX40 agonist ivuxolimab in advanced cancers. Assay: immunoSEQ multiplex PCR; the TCRdb copy retains only in-frame clones and omits some. The table has tens of thousands of clones, around 80% seen once; the top ten hold about 8.9%. The material sequenced was CD4+ or CD8+ T cells sorted from blood, taken in a trial of the OX40 agonist ivuxolimab. The receptors shown here come from an adult with an advanced solid tumor such as melanoma, head and neck, liver or kidney cancer.

The chain uses TRBV7-9 and TRBJ1-1; 8 bases fit TRBD1. CDR3 length: 12 amino acids. The junction had 5 bases not matched to a gene; V was cut back by 6 bases and J by 8 bases. CDR1 and CDR2 from the germline V gene are SEHNR and FQNEAQ (reference sequence). CDR3 amino acids: CASRPGQAEAFF. The CDR3 DNA is TGTGCCAGCAGACCGGGACAGGCGGAAGCTTTCTTT.

This chain uses TRBV7-9 with TRBJ2-7; a weak D match, TRBD1 (5 bases). Looked up from germline, CDR1 is SEHNR and CDR2 is FQNEAQ (reference sequence). The CDR3 is made up of 14 amino acids. The V and J ends lost 0 bases and 4 bases respectively, with 10 bases between them. CDR3 DNA: TGTGCCAGCAGCTTAGCGTCCCAGGGTTACGAGCAGTACTTC. Amino acid sequence: CASSLASQGYEQYF.

In its sample, this clone was seen once. V and J are TRBV27 and TRBJ2-7, with a weak D call TRBD1 (6 bases). The CDR3 has 12 amino acids. Germline V CDR1 and CDR2: MNHEY, SMNVEV (reference sequence). Trimming took off 8 bases at V and 0 bases at J, with 8 bases between the two ends. The CDR3 DNA sequence: TGTGCCAGCGGGACATCCTCCTACGAGCAGTACTTC. Translating gives CASGTSSYEQYF.

In this sample, this clone turned up a few times. The chain employs TRBV2 and TRBJ1-2; no reliable D call. Trimming took 10 bases from V and 1 from J, leaving 16 bases between them. The CDR3 is made up of 14 amino acids. CDR1 is SNHLY and CDR2 is FYNNEI in the germline V gene. The CDR3 DNA reads TGTGCCATCCCCGCCCCTAACCTTAACTATGGCTACACCTTC. This codes for CAIPAPNLNYGYTF.

This clone was recorded only once. The junction and the germline gene differ at one end; a read error may be behind it. V is TRBV5-4 and J is TRBJ2-5; 7 bases are shared with TRBD2. This CDR3 has 16 residues. Germline lookup yields CDR1 SGHNT and CDR2 YYREEE (reference sequence). CDR3 sequence (DNA): TGCGCCAGCAGCCAAGAGGGACCGGGGGGACAAGAGACCCAGTACTTC. This sequence encodes CASSQEGPGGQETQYF. The full variable domain, in which reference TRBV5-4 and TRBJ2-5 provide the parts outside the CDR3, is ETGVTQSPTHLIKTRGQQVTLRCSSQSGHNTVSWYQQALGQGPQFIFQYYREEENGRGNFPPRFSGLQFPNYSSELNVNALELDDSALYLCASSQEGPGGQETQYFGPGTRLLVL.

This clone was observed a handful of times. The chain joins TRBV2 to TRBJ1-4; D call uncertain. CDR1 is SNHLY, CDR2 FYNNEI, per germline. CDR3 length equals 14 residues. The V end lost 1 base, the J end lost 6 bases, and 9 bases lay between the germline ends. CDR3: CASSEGRGYEKLFF. The CDR3 DNA reads as TGTGCCAGCAGTGAAGGACGCGGTTATGAAAAACTGTTTTTT.

The gene calls are TRBV19 and TRBJ1-5; 8 positions match TRBD1. The CDR3 consists of 15 residues. The V segment lost 6 bases and the J segment 2 bases; nucleotides outside the gene matches: 6. Germline CDR1 is LNHDA and CDR2 is SQIVND (reference sequence). The CDR3: CASREDREGNQPQHF. The CDR3, as DNA: TGTGCCAGTAGAGAGGACAGGGAGGGCAATCAGCCCCAGCATTTT.

The chain has TRBV4-3 and TRBJ1-2; possible D gene TRBD1, 5 bases. The CDR3 length is 20 residues. Germline lookup yields CDR1 LGHNA and CDR2 YSLEER. V was pared by 0 bases and J by 0 bases, with 23 bases between. The DNA for the CDR3 is TGCGCCAGCAGCCAAGACCGCCACGCGGAGGGGCCCCGCACTAACTATGGCTACACCTTC. Translating gives CASSQDRHAEGPRTNYGYTF.

The J gene is TRBJ2-1, the V gene TRBV27; TRBD2 matches at 8 bases. Germline V gene data show CDR1 as MNHEY and CDR2 as SMNVEV (reference sequence). CDR3 length equals 16 residues. J gave up 7 bases and V 5 bases, and 13 bases lay outside the gene matches. The CDR3 here is CASSPSAGDLRNEQFF. DNA of the CDR3: TGTGCCAGCAGTCCTTCAGCGGGGGATCTACGGAATGAGCAGTTCTTC.

This clone showed up just once. The chain links TRBV4-2 to TRBJ1-2; TRBD1 matches 9 bases. Germline V CDR1 and CDR2: LGHNA, YNFKEQ. Trimming cost V 2 bases and J 4 bases; bases outside gene matches: 5. There are 15 residues in the CDR3. CDR3 in DNA: TGTGCCAGCAGCCAAAGTGGGACAGGGATCTATGGCTACACCTTC. Protein product: CASSQSGTGIYGYTF.

This clone was recorded a few times. The chain joins TRBV9 to TRBJ1-1; D remains unclear. CDR1 is SGDLS and CDR2 is YYNGEE in the germline V gene. Trimming removed 4 bases at V and 1 base at J, with 5 bases between. The CDR3 runs 12 residues. CDR3: CASSRGNTEAFF. The DNA of the CDR3 is TGTGCCAGCAGCCGGGGGAACACTGAAGCTTTCTTT.

This chain connects TRBV28 to TRBJ1-2; 10 bases line up with TRBD1. Germline assignment: CDR1 MDHEN and CDR2 SYDVKM. The CDR3 is made up of 15 amino acids. Losses at the gene ends were 4 bases for V and 6 bases for J; bases not matched to a gene: 8. The CDR3 DNA sequence: TGTGCCAGCAGTTCCGGGACAGGGGAAGGAAATGGCTACACCTTC. Translating gives CASSSGTGEGNGYTF.

The chain has TRBV5-4 and TRBJ2-3; D ambiguous. CDR1 SGHNT and CDR2 YYREEE come from the germline V gene (reference sequence). The V and J ends lost 3 bases and 0 bases respectively, with 5 bases between them. There are 13 residues in the CDR3. CDR3 region: CASSSSSTDTQYF. CDR3 sequence (DNA): TGTGCCAGCAGCTCATCTAGCACAGATACGCAGTATTTT.

CDR3 in amino acids: CASSQDMSYEQYF. The CDR3 DNA reads as TGCGCCAGCAGCCAAGATATGTCCTACGAGCAGTACTTC. The chain couples TRBV4-3 to TRBJ2-7; D ambiguous. Germline V gene lookup returns CDR1 LGHNA and CDR2 YSLEER. Trimming removed 0 bases from V and 1 base from J, with 4 bases in between. The CDR3 covers 13 residues.

The V and J genes are TRBV9 and TRBJ1-1; 7 nucleotides line up with TRBD1. CDR1 is SGDLS, CDR2 YYNGEE, per germline. This CDR3 has 15 residues. Losses at the gene ends were 4 bases for V and 8 bases for J; bases not matched to a gene: 14. The CDR3 DNA follows: TGTGCCAGCAGCCCCTCTGACAGGGCCCCTCGGGAAGCTTTCTTT. Amino acid sequence: CASSPSDRAPREAFF.

The chain joins TRBV6-6 to TRBJ2-7; 7 bases are a match to TRBD1. Germline CDR1 MNHNY, CDR2 SVGAGI (reference sequence). The CDR3 extends over 13 amino acids. The V segment lost 10 bases and the J segment 3 bases; nucleotides outside the gene matches: 9. The CDR3 DNA sequence: TGTGCCACCCAACCCGGGACAGTCTACGAGCAGTACTTC. It is translated as CATQPGTVYEQYF.

In its sample, this clone was seen once. The chain combines TRBV4-1 with TRBJ2-5, with TRBD1 matching over 9 bases. This CDR3 comprises 15 residues. J lost 1 base, V lost 5 bases, and 5 bases had no gene match. Germline assignment: CDR1 MGHRA and CDR2 YSYEKL. The CDR3 sequence is CASSSGQGVQETQYF. The CDR3, as DNA: TGCGCCAGCAGCTCGGGACAGGGCGTCCAAGAGACCCAGTACTTC.

The V call is TRBV2, the J call TRBJ2-3, with D unclear. Trimming pared 11 bases from V and 1 base from J, leaving 10 bases between. The CDR3 spans 12 residues. Germline V gives CDR1 SNHLY, CDR2 FYNNEI. This CDR3 reads CALRFGTDTQYF. CDR3 coding DNA: TGTGCCCTGCGGTTCGGCACAGATACGCAGTATTTT.

This clone was observed once. The chain couples TRBV5-6 to TRBJ1-4, with D maybe TRBD1 (5 bases). This CDR3 has 16 residues. Trimming shortened V by 4 bases and J by 11 bases, and 24 bases separated the two germline ends. CDR1 is SGHDT, CDR2 YYEEEE, per germline. The CDR3 DNA is TGTGCCAGCAGCGCAGCACCGACAGCCATGAGTGAGAAACTGTTTTTT. It specifies CASSAAPTAMSEKLFF.

This chain connects TRBV5-1 to TRBJ2-5; the D gene is possibly TRBD1 (5 bases). V was cut by 0 bases and J by 3 bases, with 9 bases left in between. This CDR3 has 14 residues. Germline V gene data show CDR1 as SGHRS and CDR2 as YFSETQ. The CDR3 spells CASSLGGQEETQYF. The CDR3 DNA reads TGCGCCAGCAGCTTGGGTGGACAAGAAGAGACCCAGTACTTC. The complete variable domain, with remaining parts taken from reference TRBV5-1 and TRBJ2-5, reads KAGVTQTPRYLIKTRGQQVTLSCSPISGHRSVSWYQQTPGQGLQFLFEYFSETQRNKGNFPGRFSGRQFSNSRSEMNVSTLELGDSALYLCASSLGGQEETQYFGPGTRLLVL.

This chain connects TRBV27 to TRBJ2-2; 7 bases fit TRBD2. V lost 2 bases and J lost 4; bases outside the gene matches: 7. The CDR3 is 16 amino acids. Germline-derived CDR1 and CDR2 are MNHEY and SMNVEV (reference sequence). In DNA, the CDR3 is TGTGCCAGCAGTTTAATCCCGGGAGGCGGCACCGGGGAGCTGTTTTTT. Translating gives CASSLIPGGGTGELFF.

This rearrangement joins TRBV19 to TRBJ2-7, with D possibly being TRBD2 (5 bases). Germline V gene data show CDR1 as LNHDA and CDR2 as SQIVND (reference sequence). V lost 8 bases and J 6 bases, leaving 17 bases between the germline ends. This CDR3 is built from 13 residues. CDR3 region: CASGPGLVREQYF. CDR3 DNA sequence: TGTGCCAGTGGTCCGGGATTGGTTCGCGAGCAGTACTTC.

The chain employs TRBV14 and TRBJ1-2, with 8 bases identical to TRBD1. This CDR3 is 16 amino acids long. The J segment lost 4 bases and the V segment lost 4 bases, leaving 11 bases of the junction unmatched. Looked up from germline, CDR1 is SGHDN and CDR2 is FVKESK. In DNA, the CDR3 is TGTGCCAGCAGCCCTAATGGACAGGGCAGATTCTATGGCTACACCTTC. Translating gives CASSPNGQGRFYGYTF.

This clone appeared a single time. CDR3 in DNA: TGTGCCAGCAGCTTAGAGCCCCGGACATGGGGGTCAGGATACAATGAGCAGTTCTTC. Translation: CASSLEPRTWGSGYNEQFF. The rearrangement links TRBV11-2 to TRBJ2-1; D tentatively fits TRBD1 or TRBD2 (5 bases each). Germline-derived CDR1 and CDR2 are SGHAT and FQNNGV. The germline V and J ends were trimmed by 0 bases and 4 bases, with 22 bases remaining between them. The CDR3 is made up of 19 amino acids.

The chain recombines TRBV6-5 with TRBJ1-4; no reliable D call. This CDR3 is 13 amino acids long. Trimming left V 0 bases short and J 1 base short, with 0 bases between. Germline values: CDR1 MNHEY, CDR2 SVGAGI. CDR3 in amino acids: CASSYSTNEKLFF. CDR3 DNA: TGTGCCAGCAGTTACTCAACTAATGAAAAACTGTTTTTT.

The rearrangement uses TRBV6-5 and TRBJ1-2; no firm D call. The CDR3 contains 14 residues. The germline V gene encodes CDR1 MNHEY and CDR2 SVGAGI. V lost 1 base and J 13 bases, leaving 19 bases between the germline ends. CDR3 nucleotides: TGTGCCAGCAGTTACTATAACAGCGGGTATCTTTCCACCTTC. Amino acid sequence: CASSYYNSGYLSTF.

The rearrangement joins TRBV15 to TRBJ2-7, with D perhaps matching TRBD1 or TRBD2 (5 bases each). Germline V lookup: CDR1 LNHNV, CDR2 YYDKDF (reference sequence). V gave up 2 bases and J gave up 5 bases, with 16 bases separating them. The CDR3 runs to 15 residues. The CDR3: CATSRSSRGAHEQYF. The CDR3 region has the DNA TGTGCCACCAGCAGATCCTCCAGAGGGGCGCACGAGCAGTACTTC.

The CDR3 DNA follows: TGTGCCAGCACCCCCATCAATCAGAGGAACGAGCAGTACTTC. Translation: CASTPINQRNEQYF. The chain links TRBV7-9 to TRBJ2-7; D is ambiguous. This CDR3 comprises 14 residues. The V gene's germline CDR1 is SEHNR and CDR2 FQNEAQ (reference sequence). V gave up 7 bases and J gave up 5 bases, with 18 bases separating them.

The rearrangement joins TRBV6-5 to TRBJ2-7; maybe TRBD2 (6 bases). V was shortened by 0 bases and J by 0 bases, with 12 bases between the two germline ends. Germline V gives CDR1 MNHEY, CDR2 SVGAGI. The CDR3 loop spans 16 amino acids. CDR3: CASSYSIGGSSYEQYF. The CDR3 DNA is TGTGCCAGCAGTTACTCGATCGGGGGTAGCTCCTACGAGCAGTACTTC.